The 13 T cell receptor beta chains below all came from one sample that was sequenced in a study. Using its own MiXCR run on the 5' RACE reads, TCRdb lists one record per CDR3 protein. This sample yields about 57,000 distinct CDR3 sequences, of which roughly 28% are seen a single time; around 3.1% belongs to the top ten. The specimen was tumor-infiltrating memory CD4+ T cells sorted from the breast tumor. Subset: memory CD4+ T cells, CD4+CD45RO+CD25-. Receptors were obtained from a female donor with breast cancer.

This clonotype has more than one count but fewer than ten. The rearrangement joins TRBV7-9 to TRBJ2-3, with D possibly matching TRBD1 (5 bases). CDR3 size: 16 residues. V lost 0 bases, J lost 3 bases, and 13 bases lay in between. The germline V gene encodes CDR1 SEHNR and CDR2 FQNEAQ (reference sequence). The CDR3 loop reads CASSLAGQGLTDTQYF. For the CDR3, the DNA is TGTGCCAGCAGCTTAGCCGGGCAGGGTTTAACAGATACGCAGTATTTT.

This clonotype came up many times. The chain has TRBV20-1 and TRBJ1-5; no clear D gene. The CDR3 is 13 residues long. Germline CDR1 and CDR2: DFQATT and SNEGSKA (reference sequence). Trimming cost V 3 bases and J 3 bases, with 9 bases left between them. This CDR3 is CSARNGYNQPQHF. The CDR3 nucleotides read TGCAGTGCTAGGAACGGGTACAATCAGCCCCAGCATTTT.

V usage is TRBV7-9 and J usage is TRBJ1-1, with D perhaps matching TRBD1 (5 bases). The CDR3 extends over 11 amino acids. V gave up 5 bases and J gave up 8 bases, with 9 bases separating them. The germline CDR1 and CDR2 sequences are SEHNR and FQNEAQ (reference sequence). CDR3 coding DNA: TGTGCCAGCAGCGTAAGGGGAGAAGCTTTCTTT. This gives the protein CASSVRGEAFF.

This clonotype was recorded only once. CDR3 in DNA: TGTACCAGCAGCTTAGACGGGTTGGACGAGCAGTACTTC. Residues: CTSSLDGLDEQYF. V is TRBV7-2 and J is TRBJ2-7; D gene unclear. Germline CDR1 SGHTA, CDR2 FQGNSA. The CDR3 totals 13 residues. V was trimmed by 1 base and J by 5 bases, leaving 9 bases between them.

This clonotype was recorded a few times. The rearrangement links TRBV7-3 to TRBJ2-2, with 7 bases matching TRBD1. The CDR3 consists of 13 residues. V dropped 5 bases and J dropped 6; count of bases not matched to a gene: 3. Germline CDR1 and CDR2: SGHTA and FQGTGA. CDR3 residues: CASSLDRAGELFF. The CDR3 coding sequence is TGTGCCAGCAGCCTTGACAGGGCCGGGGAGCTGTTTTTT. The full variable domain, its missing parts supplied by reference TRBV7-3 and TRBJ2-2, is GAGVSQTPSNKVTEKGKYVELRCDPISGHTALYWYRQSLGQGPEFLIYFQGTGAADDSGLPNDRFFAVRPEGSVSTLKIQRTERGDSAVYLCASSLDRAGELFFGEGSRLTVL.

The chain carries TRBV20-1 and TRBJ1-1, with D maybe TRBD1 (6 bases). The V gene lost 0 bases and the J gene lost 11 bases, with 40 bases spanning the gap. The CDR3 extends over 21 amino acids. Germline V gives CDR1 DFQATT, CDR2 SNEGSKA (reference sequence). CDR3 sequence reads: CSARDYKQGTGADGYPNGAFF. The CDR3 DNA reads TGCAGTGCTAGAGATTATAAACAGGGCACGGGTGCTGACGGATATCCAAATGGGGCTTTCTTT.

A few counts support this clonotype. An end of the junction differs from the germline gene, which may be a read error. The chain joins TRBV24-1 to TRBJ2-3; TRBD1 aligns across 7 bases. The germline V gene has CDR1 KGHDR and CDR2 SFDVKD. The CDR3 loop spans 15 amino acids. The CDR3 DNA is TGTGCCACCAGTGGTCGCACAGGGGTCACAGATGCGCAGTATTTT. Amino acids: CATSGRTGVTDAQYF.

The chain uses TRBV29-1 and TRBJ2-7; D is possibly TRBD1 (6 bases). Germline V gives CDR1 SQVTM, CDR2 ANQGSEA. Trimming pared 5 bases from V and 3 bases from J, leaving 20 bases between. The CDR3 runs to 15 residues. The CDR3 protein is CSVWIIRDIYYEQYF. The CDR3 DNA is TGCAGCGTTTGGATTATCCGGGACATTTACTACGAGCAGTACTTC.

The chain has TRBV6-6 and TRBJ2-1; a possible D gene is TRBD1 (6 bases). The CDR3 runs 13 residues. Germline V gene data show CDR1 as MNHNY and CDR2 as SVGAGI (reference sequence). With 5 bases removed from V and 4 bases from J, the gap between germline ends came to 9 bases. DNA of the CDR3: TGTGCCAGCAGTACGACAGGTTACAATGAGCAGTTCTTC. Protein: CASSTTGYNEQFF.

This sequence joins TRBV6-6 and TRBJ1-6; 9 bases are shared with TRBD1. This CDR3 is built from 15 residues. Germline V gene data show CDR1 as MNHNY and CDR2 as SVGAGI (reference sequence). V shed 6 bases, J shed 3 bases, and the junction held 3 bases outside the gene matches. The CDR3 bases are TGTGCCAGCAGGGACAGGGGTAGCTATAATTCACCCCTCCACTTT. It codes for CASRDRGSYNSPLHF.

Comment on this clonotype: It is likely a read error, because the conserved phenylalanine at the end of the CDR3 is missing. The limits of the CDR3 on the DNA are not certain, so only TCRdb's listed CDR3 is given. The V call is TRBV9, the J call TRBJ2-5; the table's TRBD1 call for D was not verified on the DNA. The germline V gene encodes CDR1 SGDLS and CDR2 YYNGEE. Termini included, the CDR3 measures 8 amino acids. The CDR3 protein is CASSGYPL.

This sequence joins TRBV14 and TRBJ1-4; 7 nucleotides align to TRBD1. Germline V CDR1 and CDR2: SGHDN, FVKESK. V was clipped by 4 bases and J by 3 bases; unmatched bases: 5. CDR3 length: 15 residues. The CDR3 protein is CASSPLGQSNEKLFF. CDR3 bases: TGTGCCAGCAGCCCCCTGGGACAGTCTAATGAAAAACTGTTTTTT.

The chain is built from TRBV6-5 and TRBJ2-4, with D hard to call. Germline V gene lookup returns CDR1 MNHEY and CDR2 SVGAGI. This CDR3 has 16 amino acids. Trimming stripped 4 bases from V and 0 bases from J, with 13 bases between. CDR3 DNA sequence: TGTGCCAGCAGTTTCTCTTACATCCTAGCCAAAAACATTCAGTACTTC. It translates to CASSFSYILAKNIQYF.